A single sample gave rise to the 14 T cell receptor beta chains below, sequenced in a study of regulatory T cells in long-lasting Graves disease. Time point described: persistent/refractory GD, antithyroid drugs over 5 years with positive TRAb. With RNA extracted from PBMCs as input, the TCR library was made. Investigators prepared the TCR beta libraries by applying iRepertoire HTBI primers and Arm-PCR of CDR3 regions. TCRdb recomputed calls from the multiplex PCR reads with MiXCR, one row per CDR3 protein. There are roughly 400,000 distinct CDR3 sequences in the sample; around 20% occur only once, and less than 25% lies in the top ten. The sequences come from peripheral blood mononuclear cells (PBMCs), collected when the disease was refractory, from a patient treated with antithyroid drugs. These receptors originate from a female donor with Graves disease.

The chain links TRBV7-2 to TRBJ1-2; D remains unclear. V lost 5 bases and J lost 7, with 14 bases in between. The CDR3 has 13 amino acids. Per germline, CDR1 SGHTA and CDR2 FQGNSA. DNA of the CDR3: TGTGCCAGCAGCCTCCATAACTGGGCTGGCTACACCTTC. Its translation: CASSLHNWAGYTF.

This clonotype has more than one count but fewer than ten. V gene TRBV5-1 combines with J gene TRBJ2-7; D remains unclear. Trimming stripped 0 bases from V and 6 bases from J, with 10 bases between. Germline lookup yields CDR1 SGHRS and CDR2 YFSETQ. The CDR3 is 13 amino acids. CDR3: CASSLGRSLEQYF. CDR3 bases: TGCGCCAGCAGCTTGGGTCGAAGCCTCGAGCAGTACTTC.

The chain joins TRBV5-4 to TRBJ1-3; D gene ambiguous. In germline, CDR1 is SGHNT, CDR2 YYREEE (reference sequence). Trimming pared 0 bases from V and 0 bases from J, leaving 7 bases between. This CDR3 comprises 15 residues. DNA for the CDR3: TGTGCCAGCAGCTTGGACATGGACTCTGGAAACACCATATATTTT. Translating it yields CASSLDMDSGNTIYF.

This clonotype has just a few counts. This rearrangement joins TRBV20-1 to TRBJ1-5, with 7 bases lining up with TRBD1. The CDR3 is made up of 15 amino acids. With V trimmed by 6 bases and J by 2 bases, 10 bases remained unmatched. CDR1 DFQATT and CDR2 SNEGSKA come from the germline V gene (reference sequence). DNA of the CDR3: TGCAGTGCCACAGACAGGGAACTAGGCAATCAGCCCCAGCATTTT. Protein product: CSATDRELGNQPQHF.

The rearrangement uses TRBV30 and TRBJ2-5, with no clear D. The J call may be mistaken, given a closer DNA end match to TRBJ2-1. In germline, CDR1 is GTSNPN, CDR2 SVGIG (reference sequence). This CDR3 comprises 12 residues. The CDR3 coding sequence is TGTGCCTGGGGTGAAGTTGGAAATGAGCAGTTCTTC. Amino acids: CAWGEVGNEQFF.

The CDR3 loop is CASSQEGARRYGYTF. The CDR3 DNA reads as TGTGCCAGCAGTCAGGAGGGGGCGCGTCGCTATGGCTACACCTTC. The chain is built from TRBV6-2 or TRBV6-3 and TRBJ1-2; 7 nucleotides agree with TRBD1. CDR1 MNHEY and CDR2 SVGEGT come from the germline V gene. J lost 4 bases, V lost 5 bases, and 10 bases had no gene match. This CDR3 is built from 15 residues.

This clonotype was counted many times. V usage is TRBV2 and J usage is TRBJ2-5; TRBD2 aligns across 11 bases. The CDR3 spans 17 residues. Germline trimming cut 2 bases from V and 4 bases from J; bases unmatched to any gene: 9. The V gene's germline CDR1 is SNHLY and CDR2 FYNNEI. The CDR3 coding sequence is TGTGCCAGCAGTGAACAGACTAGCGGGATCTCCGGAGAGACCCAGTACTTC. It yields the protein CASSEQTSGISGETQYF.

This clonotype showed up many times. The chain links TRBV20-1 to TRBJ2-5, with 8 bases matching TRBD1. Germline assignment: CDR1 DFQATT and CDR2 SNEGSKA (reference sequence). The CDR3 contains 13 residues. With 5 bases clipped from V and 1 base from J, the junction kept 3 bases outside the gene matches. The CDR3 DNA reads TGCAGTGCTTCGCAGGGGGCCCAAGAGACCCAGTACTTC. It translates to CSASQGAQETQYF.

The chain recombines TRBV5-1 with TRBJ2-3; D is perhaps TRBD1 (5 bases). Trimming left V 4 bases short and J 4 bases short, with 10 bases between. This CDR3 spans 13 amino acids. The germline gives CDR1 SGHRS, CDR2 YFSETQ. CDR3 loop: CASSPTVADTQYF. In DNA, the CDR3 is TGCGCCAGCAGCCCGACAGTCGCAGATACGCAGTATTTT. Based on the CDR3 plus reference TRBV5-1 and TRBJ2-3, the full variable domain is KAGVTQTPRYLIKTRGQQVTLSCSPISGHRSVSWYQQTPGQGLQFLFEYFSETQRNKGNFPGRFSGRQFSNSRSEMNVSTLELGDSALYLCASSPTVADTQYFGPGTRLTVL.

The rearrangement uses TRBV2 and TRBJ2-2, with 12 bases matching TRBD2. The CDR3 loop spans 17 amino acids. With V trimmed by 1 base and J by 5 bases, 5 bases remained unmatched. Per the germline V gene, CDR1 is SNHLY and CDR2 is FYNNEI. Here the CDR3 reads CASSEGLAGVWTGELFF. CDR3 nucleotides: TGTGCCAGCAGTGAAGGACTAGCGGGAGTCTGGACCGGGGAGCTGTTTTTT.

The CDR3 coding sequence is TGTGCCAGCAGTTCCCAACCTGAAAACACCGGGGAGCTGTTTTTT. The encoded protein is CASSSQPENTGELFF. This chain uses TRBV6-5 with TRBJ2-2, with unresolved D. CDR3 length: 15 residues. The germline V gene encodes CDR1 MNHEY and CDR2 SVGAGI. The V end was cut by 4 bases, the J end by 2 bases, with 11 bases between.

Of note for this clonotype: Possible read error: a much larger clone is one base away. The CDR3 loop reads CASGNGLAKNIQCF. CDR3 DNA sequence: TGTGCCAGCGGGAACGGGCTAGCCAAAAACATTCAGTGCTTC. V is TRBV2 and J is TRBJ2-4; a weak D match, TRBD2 (5 bases). Looked up from germline, CDR1 is SNHLY and CDR2 is FYNNEI. The CDR3 consists of 14 residues.

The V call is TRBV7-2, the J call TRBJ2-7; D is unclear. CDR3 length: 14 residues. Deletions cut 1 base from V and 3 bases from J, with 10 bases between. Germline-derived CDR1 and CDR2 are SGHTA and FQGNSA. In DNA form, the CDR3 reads TGTGCCAGCAGCTTAGACGTGGTAAACTACGAGCAGTACTTC. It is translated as CASSLDVVNYEQYF.

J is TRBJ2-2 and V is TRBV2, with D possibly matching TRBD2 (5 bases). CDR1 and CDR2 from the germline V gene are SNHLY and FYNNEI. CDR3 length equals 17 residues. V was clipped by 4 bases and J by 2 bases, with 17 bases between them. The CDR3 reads CASSVEVVAINTGELFF. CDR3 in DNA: TGTGCCAGCAGTGTTGAGGTGGTAGCGATTAACACCGGGGAGCTGTTTTTT.